This T cell receptor (beta chain) was captured in a study of T cells in Graves' hyperthyroidism and ophthalmopathy. Study context: Prior to any treatment, at the point of initial diagnosis, peripheral blood was collected. Whole-study findings and limits: Among thyroid clonotypes expanded above 0.001, most also appeared in blood. The model made its ophthalmopathy prediction, and onset followed a median 6.5 months later.

As concerns this clonotype: Its antigen remains unidentified.

Researchers took RNA transcripts and amplified the TCR beta CDR3 regions from them. A first-round RT-PCR of the TCR CDR3 used the HTBI primer set. TCRdb ran MiXCR on the multiplex PCR reads and lists one entry per CDR3 protein. The data contain 700,000 to 850,000 distinct CDR3 sequences, just over 35% of them singletons. Specimen: blood. The receptor comes from a woman aged 40 to 50 with Graves' hyperthyroidism.

CDR3 in amino acids: CASSLESGRRRRTGELFF. As DNA, the CDR3 is TGTGCCAGCAGCTTAGAATCGGGCAGAAGGCGACGCACCGGGGAGCTGTTTTTT. The chain joins TRBV7-2 to TRBJ2-2, with D hard to call. Germline loops: CDR1 SGHTA, CDR2 FQGNSA. V lost 1 base to trimming and J lost 4 bases, with 19 bases between them. This CDR3 spans 18 amino acids.